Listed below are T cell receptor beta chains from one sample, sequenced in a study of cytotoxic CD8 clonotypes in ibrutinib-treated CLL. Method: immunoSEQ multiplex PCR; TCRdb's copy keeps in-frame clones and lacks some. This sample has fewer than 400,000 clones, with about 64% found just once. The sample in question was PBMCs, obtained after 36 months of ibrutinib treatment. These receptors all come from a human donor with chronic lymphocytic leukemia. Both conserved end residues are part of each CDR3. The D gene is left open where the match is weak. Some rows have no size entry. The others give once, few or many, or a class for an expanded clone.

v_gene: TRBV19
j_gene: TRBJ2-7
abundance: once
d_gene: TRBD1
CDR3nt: TGTGCCAGTAGCTTGACAGGGGGTGACTACGAGCAGTACTTC
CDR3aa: CASSLTGGDYEQYF

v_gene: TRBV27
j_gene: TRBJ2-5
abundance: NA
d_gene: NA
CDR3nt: TGTGCCAGCAGTCTTCAAGGTTCACAAGAGACCCAGTACTTC
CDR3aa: CASSLQGSQETQYF

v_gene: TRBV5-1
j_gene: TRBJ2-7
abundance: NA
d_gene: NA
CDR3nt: TGCGCCAGCAGCTTGCCAGGGCGAGAGCAGTACTTC
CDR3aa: CASSLPGREQYF

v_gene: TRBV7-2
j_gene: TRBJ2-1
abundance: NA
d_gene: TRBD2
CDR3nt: TGTGCCAGCAGCCTAGGACTAGCGGGAGGCGAGCAGTTCTTC
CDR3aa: CASSLGLAGGEQFF

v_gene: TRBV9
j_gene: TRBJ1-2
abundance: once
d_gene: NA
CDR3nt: TGTGCCAGCAGCGTATTCTACACATCCTATGGCTACACCTTC
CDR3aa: CASSVFYTSYGYTF

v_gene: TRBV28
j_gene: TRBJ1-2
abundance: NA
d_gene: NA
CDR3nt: TGTGCCAGCAGTTTCAGGGCTGGCGGCTACACCTTC
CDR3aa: CASSFRAGGYTF

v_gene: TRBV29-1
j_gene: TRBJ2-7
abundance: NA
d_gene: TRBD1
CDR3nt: TGCAGCGCAGGGGACAGCATCCCCAACGAGCAGTACTTC
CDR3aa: CSAGDSIPNEQYF

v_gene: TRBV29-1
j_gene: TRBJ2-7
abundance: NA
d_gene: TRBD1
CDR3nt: TGCAGCGTTGAAGATCCGGGGACAGGGGCCTACGAGCAGTACTTC
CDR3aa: CSVEDPGTGAYEQYF

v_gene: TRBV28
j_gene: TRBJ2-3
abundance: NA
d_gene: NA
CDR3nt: TGTGCCAGCAGTTTAGGCCCAGATACGCAGTATTTT
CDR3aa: CASSLGPDTQYF

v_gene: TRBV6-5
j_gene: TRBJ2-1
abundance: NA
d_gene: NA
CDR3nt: TGTGCCAGCAGTTTGAGGGGCGGCAATGAGCAGTTCTTC
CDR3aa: CASSLRGGNEQFF

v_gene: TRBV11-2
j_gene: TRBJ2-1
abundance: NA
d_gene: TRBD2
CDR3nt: TGTGCCAGCAGCAGGACTAGCGGGGTCTACAATGAGCAGTTCTTC
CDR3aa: CASSRTSGVYNEQFF